This TCR beta chain was identified in a study of neoadjuvant nivolumab and ipilimumab in lung cancer. Study-level findings and limits: A small number of samples were TCR sequenced. Pretherapy blood TCR richness correlated positively with resected tumor richness. TCR richness and clonality were higher in tumors than adjacent uninvolved lung.

Looked up from germline, CDR1 is SQVTM and CDR2 is ANQGSEA. The CDR3 totals 15 residues. The ends lost 3 bases at V and 5 bases at J; junction bases unmatched: 6. Here immunoSEQ multiplex PCR was the method, and the copy in TCRdb shows in-frame clones only, minus some. The repertoire holds 25,000 to 35,000 clones, with about 92% as singletons. A word on this clone: The antigen is unknown.

This clonotype was sampled from an adult with non-small cell lung cancer. The chain is built from TRBV29-1 and TRBJ2-7; 14 bases map to TRBD2. The input for sequencing was peripheral blood, taken after neoadjuvant nivolumab, alone or with ipilimumab, at or shortly before surgery. CDR3 coding DNA: TGCAGCGTTGAGGGGGGACTAGCGGGAGCCCACGAGCAGTACTTC. Amino acid sequence: CSVEGGLAGAHEQYF.